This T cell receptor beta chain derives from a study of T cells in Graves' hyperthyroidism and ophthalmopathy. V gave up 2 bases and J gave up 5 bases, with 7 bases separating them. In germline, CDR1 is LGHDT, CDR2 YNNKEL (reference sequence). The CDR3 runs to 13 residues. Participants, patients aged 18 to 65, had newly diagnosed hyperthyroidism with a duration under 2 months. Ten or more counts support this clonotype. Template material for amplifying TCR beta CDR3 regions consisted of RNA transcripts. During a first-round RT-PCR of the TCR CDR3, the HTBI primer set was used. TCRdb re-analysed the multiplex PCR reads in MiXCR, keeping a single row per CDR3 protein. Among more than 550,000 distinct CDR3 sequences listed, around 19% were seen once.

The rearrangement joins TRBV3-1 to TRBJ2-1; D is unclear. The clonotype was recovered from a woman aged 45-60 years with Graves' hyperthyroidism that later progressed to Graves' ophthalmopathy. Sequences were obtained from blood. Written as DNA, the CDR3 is TGTGCCAGCAGCCAACTAAGGAACAATGAGCAGTTCTTC. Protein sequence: CASSQLRNNEQFF.